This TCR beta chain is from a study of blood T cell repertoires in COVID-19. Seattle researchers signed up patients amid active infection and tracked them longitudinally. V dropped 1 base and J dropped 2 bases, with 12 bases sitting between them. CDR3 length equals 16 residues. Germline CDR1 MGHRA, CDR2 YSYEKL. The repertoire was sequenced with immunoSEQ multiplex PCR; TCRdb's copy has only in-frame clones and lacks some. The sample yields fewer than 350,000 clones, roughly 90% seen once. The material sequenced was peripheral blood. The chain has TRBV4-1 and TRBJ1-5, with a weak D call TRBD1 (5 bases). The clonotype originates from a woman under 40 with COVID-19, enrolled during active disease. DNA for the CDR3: TGCGCCAGCAGCCAAGGCGGGGGAGGGGGCAATCAGCCCCAGCATTTT. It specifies CASSQGGGGGNQPQHF.